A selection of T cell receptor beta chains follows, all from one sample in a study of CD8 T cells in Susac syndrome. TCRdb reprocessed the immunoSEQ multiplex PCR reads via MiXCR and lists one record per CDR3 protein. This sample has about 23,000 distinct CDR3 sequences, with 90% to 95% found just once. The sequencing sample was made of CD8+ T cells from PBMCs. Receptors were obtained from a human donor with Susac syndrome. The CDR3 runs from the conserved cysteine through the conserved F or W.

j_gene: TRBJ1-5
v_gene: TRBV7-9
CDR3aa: CASSLGGRGNQPQHF

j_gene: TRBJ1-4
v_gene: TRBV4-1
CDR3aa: CASSQDSTNEKLFF

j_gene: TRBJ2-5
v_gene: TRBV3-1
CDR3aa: CASRITGTEETQYF

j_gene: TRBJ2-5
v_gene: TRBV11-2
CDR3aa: CASSTRTGDDETQYF

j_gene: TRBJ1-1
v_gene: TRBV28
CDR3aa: CASSRAGTAQNTEAFF

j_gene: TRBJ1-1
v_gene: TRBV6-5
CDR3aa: CASSYLKDGNTEAFF

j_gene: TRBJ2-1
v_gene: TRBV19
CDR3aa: CASSIVGLNEQFF

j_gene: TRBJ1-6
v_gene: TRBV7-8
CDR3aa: CASSADRPRGSPLHF

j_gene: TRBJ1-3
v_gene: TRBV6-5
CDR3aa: CASSWTGSSGNTIYF

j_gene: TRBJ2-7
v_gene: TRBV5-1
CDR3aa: CASSWGDEQYF

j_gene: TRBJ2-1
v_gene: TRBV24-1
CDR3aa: CATSDPGWSPYNEQFF

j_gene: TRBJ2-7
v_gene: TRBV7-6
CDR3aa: CASSLRTTYEQYF

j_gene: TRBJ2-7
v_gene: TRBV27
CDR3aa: CASSLNSYEQYF

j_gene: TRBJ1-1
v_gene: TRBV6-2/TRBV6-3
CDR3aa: CASTFGTWAFF

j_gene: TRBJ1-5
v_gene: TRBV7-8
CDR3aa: CASSLGRNQPQHF

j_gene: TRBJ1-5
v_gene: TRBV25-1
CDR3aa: CASSAGGDQQPQHF

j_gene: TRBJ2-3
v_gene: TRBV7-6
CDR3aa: CASSSGLWPQTDTQYF

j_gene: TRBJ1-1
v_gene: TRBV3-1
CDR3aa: CASSQEVTTEAFF